The clone carrying this T cell receptor beta chain has a handful of counts. Its antigen remains unidentified. This entry belongs to a study of OX40 agonist ivuxolimab in advanced cancers. Study information: Enrolled patients in dose escalation had cancers that were hepatocellular carcinoma, melanoma, renal cell or head and neck cancer. Notes on the study in general: CD4+ and CD8+ T cells in blood underwent clonal expansion by week 6 at 0.1 to 3.0 mg/kg. Fewer expanded clones were found on average in CD4+ than in CD8+ T cells.

The method was immunoSEQ multiplex PCR; TCRdb's version includes in-frame clones alone and lacks a portion of them. The sample lists tens of thousands of clones, approximately 87% occurring once. Individuals having autoimmune disease history or systemic immunosuppression were not enrolled. CDR3 length equals 13 residues. The germline V gene has CDR1 ENHRY and CDR2 SYGVKD. The V gene end was trimmed by 6 bases and the J gene end by 0 bases; junction bases not matched to a gene: 1. The chain recombines TRBV10-3 with TRBJ1-1, with 7 bases identical to TRBD1. The TCR was taken from an adult with an advanced solid tumor such as melanoma, head and neck, liver or kidney cancer. This material consisted of CD4+ or CD8+ T cells sorted from blood, taken in a trial of the OX40 agonist ivuxolimab. CDR3 sequence reads: CAIRGQLNTEAFF. The CDR3 nucleotides read TGTGCCATCAGGGGACAGTTGAACACTGAAGCTTTCTTT.